This T cell receptor beta chain emerged from a study of blood T cells in healthy people across ages. With a J-beta primer mix and a sample-barcoded 5' primer, a second PCR ran about 7 to 12 cycles. In TCRdb, the 5' RACE reads were re-called with MiXCR into one record per CDR3 protein. The data contain more than 900,000 distinct CDR3 sequences, approximately 26% of them seen just once; the ten biggest clones take up less than 0.85%. Study-wide results and limits: Expanded clonotype changes were possibly confounded by unknown donor CMV status.

This clonotype was seen more than once but under ten times. Antigen: not known. A further study also used this sample, focusing on T cells of mothers and their children. That publication notes: Whatever RNA was extracted went entirely into cDNA synthesis, at about 1.5 ug per 15 ul. Versus unrelated pairs, overlap was slightly higher in related mother-child pairs, without reaching significance.

Sequenced: blood. The origin of this receptor is a girl aged 2-10 years in good health.

The CDR3 sequence: CSARAGQGGSGELFF. The CDR3 DNA reads as TGCAGTGCTAGAGCGGGACAGGGAGGGAGCGGGGAGCTGTTTTTT. The chain employs TRBV20-1 and TRBJ2-2; 9 bases map to TRBD1. Germline V gene lookup returns CDR1 DFQATT and CDR2 SNEGSKA (reference sequence). V lost 1 base and J lost 7; bases outside the gene matches: 7. The CDR3 consists of 15 residues.